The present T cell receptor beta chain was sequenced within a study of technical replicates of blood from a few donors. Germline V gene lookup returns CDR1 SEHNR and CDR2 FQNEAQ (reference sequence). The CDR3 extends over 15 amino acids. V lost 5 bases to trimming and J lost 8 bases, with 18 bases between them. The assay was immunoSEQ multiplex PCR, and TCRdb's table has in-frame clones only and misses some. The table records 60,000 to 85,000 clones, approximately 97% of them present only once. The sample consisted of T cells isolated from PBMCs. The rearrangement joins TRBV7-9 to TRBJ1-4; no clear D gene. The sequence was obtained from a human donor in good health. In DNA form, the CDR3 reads TGTGCCAGCAGCCCTCTACAAGGGAGAAAAGAAAAACTGTTTTTT. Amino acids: CASSPLQGRKEKLFF.